The source of this TCR beta chain is a study of identical twins. Study findings and constraints: Insertion counts were lower in abundant cord blood beta clonotypes, a trend that memory repertoires did not show.

This clonotype occurred many times. Its antigen is currently unknown. CDR3 length equals 16 residues. The V segment lost 3 bases and the J segment 3 bases; nucleotides outside the gene matches: 8. Germline loops: CDR1 DFQATT, CDR2 SNEGSKA (reference sequence). Template switching added a universal primer site; cDNA carried unique molecular identifiers. Each CDR3 protein gets one entry after TCRdb re-called the 5' RACE reads with MiXCR. The data show some 500,000 distinct CDR3 sequences, over 11% seen once. The same sample was also studied in work on yellow fever vaccine responses in identical twins.

The sample was CD4+ T cells sorted from blood. The receptor's source is a woman between 18 and 30 years old in good health. The chain couples TRBV20-1 to TRBJ2-3; TRBD2 aligns across 11 bases. CDR3 nucleotides: TGCAGTGCTAGGTGGGGTAGCGGGAGGGCTACAGATACGCAGTATTTT. Translating it yields CSARWGSGRATDTQYF.